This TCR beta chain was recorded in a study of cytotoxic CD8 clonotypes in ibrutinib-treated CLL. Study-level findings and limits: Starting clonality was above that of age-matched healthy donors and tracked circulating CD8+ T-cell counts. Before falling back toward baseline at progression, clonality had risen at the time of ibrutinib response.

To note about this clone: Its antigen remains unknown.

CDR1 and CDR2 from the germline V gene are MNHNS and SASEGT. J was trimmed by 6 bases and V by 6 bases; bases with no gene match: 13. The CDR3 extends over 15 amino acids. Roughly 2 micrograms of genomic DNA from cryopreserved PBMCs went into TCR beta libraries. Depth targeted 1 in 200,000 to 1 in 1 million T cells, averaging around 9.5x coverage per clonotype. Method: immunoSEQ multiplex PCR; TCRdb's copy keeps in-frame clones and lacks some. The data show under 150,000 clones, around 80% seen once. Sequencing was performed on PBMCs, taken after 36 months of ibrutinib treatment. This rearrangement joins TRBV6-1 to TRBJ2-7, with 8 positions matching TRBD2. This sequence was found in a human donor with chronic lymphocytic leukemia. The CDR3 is CASRPRSGGGGEQYF. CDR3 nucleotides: TGTGCCAGCAGACCCCGTTCGGGAGGGGGAGGCGAGCAGTACTTC.